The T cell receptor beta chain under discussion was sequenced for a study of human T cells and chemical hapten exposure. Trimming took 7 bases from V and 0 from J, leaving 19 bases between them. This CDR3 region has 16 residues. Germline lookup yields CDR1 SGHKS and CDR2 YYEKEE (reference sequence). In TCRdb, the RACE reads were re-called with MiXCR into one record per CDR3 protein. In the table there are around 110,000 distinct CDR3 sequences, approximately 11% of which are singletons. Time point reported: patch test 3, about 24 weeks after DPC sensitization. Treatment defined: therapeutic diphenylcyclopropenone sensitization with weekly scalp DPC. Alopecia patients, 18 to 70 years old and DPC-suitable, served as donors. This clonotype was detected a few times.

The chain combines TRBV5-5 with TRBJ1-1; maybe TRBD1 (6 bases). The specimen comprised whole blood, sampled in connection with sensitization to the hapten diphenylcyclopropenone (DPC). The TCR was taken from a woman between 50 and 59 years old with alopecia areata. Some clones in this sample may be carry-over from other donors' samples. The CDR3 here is CASQDGGPILNTEAFF. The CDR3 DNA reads TGTGCCAGCCAAGACGGGGGGCCGATTTTGAACACTGAAGCTTTCTTT.